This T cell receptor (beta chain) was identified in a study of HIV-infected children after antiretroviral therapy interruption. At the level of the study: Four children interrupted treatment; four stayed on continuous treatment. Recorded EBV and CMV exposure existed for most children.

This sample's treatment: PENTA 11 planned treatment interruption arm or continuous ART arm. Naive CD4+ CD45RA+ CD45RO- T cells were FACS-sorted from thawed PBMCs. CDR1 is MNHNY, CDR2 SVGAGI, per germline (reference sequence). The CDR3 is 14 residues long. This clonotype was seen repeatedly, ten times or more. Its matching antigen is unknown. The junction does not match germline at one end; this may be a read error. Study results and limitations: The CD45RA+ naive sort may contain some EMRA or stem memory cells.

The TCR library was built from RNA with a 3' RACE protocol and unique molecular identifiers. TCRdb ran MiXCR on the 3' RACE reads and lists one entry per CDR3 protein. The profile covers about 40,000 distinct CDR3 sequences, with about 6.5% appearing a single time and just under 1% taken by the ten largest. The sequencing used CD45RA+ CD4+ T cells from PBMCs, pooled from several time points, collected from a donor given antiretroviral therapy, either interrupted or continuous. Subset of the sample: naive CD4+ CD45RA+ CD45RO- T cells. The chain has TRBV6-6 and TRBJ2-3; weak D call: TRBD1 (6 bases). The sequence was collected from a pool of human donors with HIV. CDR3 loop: CASGWDNSAETLYF. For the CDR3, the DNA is TGTGCCAGCGGTTGGGACAATAGTGCAGAAACGCTGTATTTT.